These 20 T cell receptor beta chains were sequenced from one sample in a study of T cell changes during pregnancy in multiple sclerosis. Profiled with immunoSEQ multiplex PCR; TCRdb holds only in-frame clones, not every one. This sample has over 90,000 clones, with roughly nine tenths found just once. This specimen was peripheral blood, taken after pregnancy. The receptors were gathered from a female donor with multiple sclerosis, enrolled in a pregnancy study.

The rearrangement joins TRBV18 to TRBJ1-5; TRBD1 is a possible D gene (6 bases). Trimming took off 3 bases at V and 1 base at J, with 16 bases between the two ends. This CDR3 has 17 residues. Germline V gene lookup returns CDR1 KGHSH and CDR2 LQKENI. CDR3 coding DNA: TGTGCCAGCTCACCGAACAGGGAAACTCGGAGCAATCAGCCCCAGCATTTT. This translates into CASSPNRETRSNQPQHF. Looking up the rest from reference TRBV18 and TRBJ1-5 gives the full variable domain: NAGVMQNPRHLVRRRGQEARLRCSPMKGHSHVYWYRQLPEEGLKFMVYLQKENIIDESGMPKERFSAEFPKEGPSILRIQQVVRGDSAAYFCASSPNRETRSNQPQHFGDGTRLSIL.

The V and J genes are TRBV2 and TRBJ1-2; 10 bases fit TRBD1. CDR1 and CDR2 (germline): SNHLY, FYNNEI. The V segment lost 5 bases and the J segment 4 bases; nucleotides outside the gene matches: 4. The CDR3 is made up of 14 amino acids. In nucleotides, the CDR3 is TGTGCCAGCAGTCCTGACAGGGGGCCCTATGGCTACACCTTC. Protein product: CASSPDRGPYGYTF.

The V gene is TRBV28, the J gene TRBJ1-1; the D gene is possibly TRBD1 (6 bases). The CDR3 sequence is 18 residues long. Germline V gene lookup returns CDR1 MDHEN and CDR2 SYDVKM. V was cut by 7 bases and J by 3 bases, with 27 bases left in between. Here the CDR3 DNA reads TGTGCCAGCATCAACCCTGGACGCCGCACCCCAGGGGACACTGAAGCTTTCTTT. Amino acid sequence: CASINPGRRTPGDTEAFF.

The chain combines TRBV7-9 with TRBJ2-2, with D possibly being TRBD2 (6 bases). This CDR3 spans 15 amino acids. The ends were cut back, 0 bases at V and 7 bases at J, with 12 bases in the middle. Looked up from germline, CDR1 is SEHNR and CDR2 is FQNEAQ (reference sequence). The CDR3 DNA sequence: TGTGCCAGCAGCTTAGCGGGCGTGCGGGGCGGGGAGCTGTTTTTT. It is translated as CASSLAGVRGGELFF.

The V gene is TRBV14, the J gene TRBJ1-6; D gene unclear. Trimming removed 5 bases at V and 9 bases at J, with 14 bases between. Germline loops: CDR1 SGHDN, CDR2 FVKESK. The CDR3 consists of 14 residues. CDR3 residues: CASSGQFPPSPLHF. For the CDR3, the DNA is TGTGCCAGCAGCGGGCAGTTTCCCCCTTCACCCCTCCACTTT.

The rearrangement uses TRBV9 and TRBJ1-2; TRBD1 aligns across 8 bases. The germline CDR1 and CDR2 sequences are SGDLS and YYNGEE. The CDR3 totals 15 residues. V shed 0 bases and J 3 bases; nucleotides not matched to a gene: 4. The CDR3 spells CASSVAQGADYGYTF. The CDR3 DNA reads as TGTGCCAGCAGCGTAGCCCAGGGGGCGGACTATGGCTACACCTTC.

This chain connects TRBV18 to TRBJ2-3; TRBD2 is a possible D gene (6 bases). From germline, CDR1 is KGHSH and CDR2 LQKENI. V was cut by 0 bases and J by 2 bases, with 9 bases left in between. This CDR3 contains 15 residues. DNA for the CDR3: TGTGCCAGCTCACCACCCTCGGGAGACACAGATACGCAGTATTTT. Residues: CASSPPSGDTDTQYF.

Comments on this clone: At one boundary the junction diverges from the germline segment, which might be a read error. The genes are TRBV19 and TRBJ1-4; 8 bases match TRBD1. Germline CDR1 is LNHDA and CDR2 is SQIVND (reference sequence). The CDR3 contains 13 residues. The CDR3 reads CASLARTGISPVF. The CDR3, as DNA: TGTGCCAGTTTAGCTCGGACAGGGATTTCCCCTGTTTTT.

CDR3: CASGRGTEAFF. CDR3 in DNA: TGTGCCAGTGGGAGAGGCACTGAAGCTTTCTTT. The chain carries TRBV19 and TRBJ1-1; D unclear. The V and J ends lost 8 bases and 4 bases respectively, with 8 bases between them. CDR1 and CDR2 (germline): LNHDA, SQIVND (reference sequence). This CDR3 is 11 amino acids long.

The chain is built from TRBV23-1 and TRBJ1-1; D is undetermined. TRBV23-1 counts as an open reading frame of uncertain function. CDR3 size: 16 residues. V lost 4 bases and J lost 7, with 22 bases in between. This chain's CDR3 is CASSRTSKRRPGEAFF. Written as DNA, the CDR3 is TGCGCCAGCAGTCGCACTAGTAAAAGACGGCCCGGTGAAGCTTTCTTT.

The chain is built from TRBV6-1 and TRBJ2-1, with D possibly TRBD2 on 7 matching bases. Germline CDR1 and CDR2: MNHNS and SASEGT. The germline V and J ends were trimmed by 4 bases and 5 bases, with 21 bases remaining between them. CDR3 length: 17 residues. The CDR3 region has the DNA TGTGCCAGCAGTGCACGGACCCTAGGGGGGGGGCACAATGAGCAGTTCTTC. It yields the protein CASSARTLGGGHNEQFF.

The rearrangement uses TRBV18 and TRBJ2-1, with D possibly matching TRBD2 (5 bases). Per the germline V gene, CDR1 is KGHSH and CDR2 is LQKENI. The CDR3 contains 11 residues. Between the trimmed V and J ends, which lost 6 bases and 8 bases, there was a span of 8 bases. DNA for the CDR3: TGTGCCAGCTCCCGGGGTCATGAGCAGTTCTTC. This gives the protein CASSRGHEQFF.

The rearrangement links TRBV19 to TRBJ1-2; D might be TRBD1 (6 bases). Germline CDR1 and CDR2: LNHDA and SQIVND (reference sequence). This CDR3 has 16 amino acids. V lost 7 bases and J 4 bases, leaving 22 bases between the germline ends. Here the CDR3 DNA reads TGTGCCAGTACGCCCGTCTTCGGACAGATCATCTATGGCTACACCTTC. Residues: CASTPVFGQIIYGYTF.

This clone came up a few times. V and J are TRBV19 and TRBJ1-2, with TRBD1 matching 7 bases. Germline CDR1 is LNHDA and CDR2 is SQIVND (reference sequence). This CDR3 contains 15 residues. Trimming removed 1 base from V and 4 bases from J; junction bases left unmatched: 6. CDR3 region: CASSIAGTEGYGYTF. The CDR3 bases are TGTGCCAGTAGTATAGCCGGGACAGAAGGCTATGGCTACACCTTC.

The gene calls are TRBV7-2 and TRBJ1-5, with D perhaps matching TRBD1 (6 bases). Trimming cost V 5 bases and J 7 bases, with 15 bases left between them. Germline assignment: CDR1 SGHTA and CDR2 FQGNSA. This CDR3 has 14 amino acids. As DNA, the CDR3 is TGTGCCAGCAGCCCACAGGGAGTTGGGCAGCCCCAGCATTTT. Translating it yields CASSPQGVGQPQHF.

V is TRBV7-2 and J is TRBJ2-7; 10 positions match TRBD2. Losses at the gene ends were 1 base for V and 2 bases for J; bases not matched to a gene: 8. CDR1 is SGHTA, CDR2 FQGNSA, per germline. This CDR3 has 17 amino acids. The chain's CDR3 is CASSLVATSGLPYEQYF. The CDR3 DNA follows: TGTGCCAGCAGCTTAGTCGCGACTAGCGGGCTTCCCTACGAGCAGTACTTC. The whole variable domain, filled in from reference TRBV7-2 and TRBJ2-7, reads GAGVSQSPSNKVTEKGKDVELRCDPISGHTALYWYRQSLGQGLEFLIYFQGNSAPDKSGLPSDRFSAERTGGSVSTLTIQRTQQEDSAVYLCASSLVATSGLPYEQYFGPGTRLTVT.

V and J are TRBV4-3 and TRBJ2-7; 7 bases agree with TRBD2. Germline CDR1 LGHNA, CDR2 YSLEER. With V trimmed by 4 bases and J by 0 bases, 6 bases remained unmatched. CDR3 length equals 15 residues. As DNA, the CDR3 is TGCGCCAGCAGCCGCGCGGGCGGGAGCTCCTACGAGCAGTACTTC. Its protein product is CASSRAGGSSYEQYF.

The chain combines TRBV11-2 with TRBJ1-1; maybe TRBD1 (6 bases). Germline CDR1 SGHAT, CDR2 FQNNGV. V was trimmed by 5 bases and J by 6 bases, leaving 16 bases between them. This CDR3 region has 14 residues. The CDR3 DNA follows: TGTGCCAGCAGCCTATCTACAGGGCCTGCTGAAGCTTTCTTT. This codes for CASSLSTGPAEAFF.

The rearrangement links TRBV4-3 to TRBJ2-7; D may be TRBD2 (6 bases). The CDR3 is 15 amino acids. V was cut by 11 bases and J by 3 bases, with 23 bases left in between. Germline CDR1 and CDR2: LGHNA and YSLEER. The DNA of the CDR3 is TGCGCCCTCTGTAGCCTGGGGGGTTCATTCTACGAGCAGTACTTC. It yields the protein CALCSLGGSFYEQYF.

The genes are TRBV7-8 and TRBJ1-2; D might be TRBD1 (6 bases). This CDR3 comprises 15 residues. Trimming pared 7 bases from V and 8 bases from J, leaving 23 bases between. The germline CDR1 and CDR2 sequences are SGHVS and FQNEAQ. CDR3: CASILQGRGAGGYTF. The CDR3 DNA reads TGTGCCAGCATTCTCCAGGGGAGGGGCGCGGGGGGCTACACCTTC.